These 18 T cell receptor beta chains came from one sample sequenced in a study of multiple sclerosis patients with progressive multifocal leukoencephalopathy. Method: immunoSEQ multiplex PCR; TCRdb's copy keeps in-frame clones and lacks some. This sample has fewer than 35,000 clones, with around 93% found just once. Time point in this sample: before natalizumab initiation. Sequenced sample: PBMCs. The receptors derive from a man aged 30-40 years with multiple sclerosis.

This chain joins TRBV6-5 and TRBJ1-2; D is undetermined. The germline V gene encodes CDR1 MNHEY and CDR2 SVGAGI. V lost 2 bases, J lost 0 bases, and 13 bases lay in between. This CDR3 contains 16 residues. The CDR3 region is CASSYKGGRANYGYTF. The CDR3 DNA reads TGTGCCAGCAGTTACAAGGGAGGCCGAGCTAACTATGGCTACACCTTC.

The rearrangement links TRBV19 to TRBJ1-2; no reliable D call. V shed 0 bases and J shed 6 bases, with 11 bases lying between them. The length of the CDR3 is 14 residues. Germline V gives CDR1 LNHDA, CDR2 SQIVND (reference sequence). This chain's CDR3 is CASSIDWETHGYTF. CDR3 nucleotides: TGTGCCAGTAGTATAGATTGGGAGACCCATGGCTACACCTTC.

V is TRBV27 and J is TRBJ1-4; the D is unclear. V lost 3 bases and J 5 bases, leaving 22 bases between the germline ends. Germline CDR1 MNHEY, CDR2 SMNVEV (reference sequence). This CDR3 comprises 18 residues. The CDR3 spells CASSFRSVPGWANEKLFF. CDR3 in DNA: TGTGCCAGCAGTTTTCGATCCGTGCCGGGATGGGCGAATGAAAAACTGTTTTTT.

The V and J genes are TRBV4-3 and TRBJ2-1, with D maybe TRBD2 (5 bases). The CDR3 has 18 residues. V was cut by 1 base and J by 1 base, with 17 bases left in between. Germline CDR1 reads LGHNA; CDR2 reads YSLEER. The chain's CDR3 is CASSQVGLASYSYNEQFF. CDR3 in DNA: TGCGCCAGCAGCCAAGTAGGGTTAGCGAGTTATTCCTACAATGAGCAGTTCTTC.

This chain connects TRBV30 to TRBJ2-1; D may be TRBD1 or TRBD2 (6 bases each). CDR1 and CDR2 (germline): GTSNPN, SVGIG (reference sequence). The germline V and J ends were trimmed by 0 bases and 8 bases, with 17 bases remaining between them. The length of the CDR3 is 15 residues. The CDR3 bases are TGTGCCTGGAGTGTATGGGGGGCCGTTACCTATGAGCAGTTCTTC. Translated, it gives CAWSVWGAVTYEQFF.

The rearrangement links TRBV7-8 to TRBJ2-7, with D unclear. V was shortened by 6 bases and J by 3 bases, with 12 bases between the two germline ends. Germline V gene lookup returns CDR1 SGHVS and CDR2 FQNEAQ. The CDR3 sequence is 13 residues long. CDR3 coding DNA: TGTGCCAGCAGTTCTCCCCTTATCTACGAGCAGTACTTC. As protein: CASSSPLIYEQYF.

This clone came up once. V gene TRBV6-1 combines with J gene TRBJ1-2, with TRBD1 matching 9 bases. V was pared by 1 base and J by 8 bases, with 8 bases of the junction left unmatched. The CDR3 covers 15 residues. Germline V gene data show CDR1 as MNHNS and CDR2 as SASEGT. The DNA of the CDR3 is TGTGCCAGCAGTGAAGTTACTGGGACAGGGAACGGCTACACCTTC. Residues: CASSEVTGTGNGYTF.

For the CDR3, the DNA is TGTGCCAGCAGCCGCCCGGACAGGAAGAAGTACTTC. The encoded protein is CASSRPDRKKYF. This rearrangement joins TRBV6-5 to TRBJ2-7; 7 bases line up with TRBD1. Per the germline V gene, CDR1 is MNHEY and CDR2 is SVGAGI. V trimming: 6 bases; J trimming: 11 bases; junction bases outside the gene matches: 10. The CDR3 contains 12 residues.

This sequence joins TRBV27 and TRBJ1-1, with a weak D call TRBD1 (5 bases). The V end was cut by 2 bases, the J end by 5 bases, with 12 bases between. The V gene's germline CDR1 is MNHEY and CDR2 SMNVEV (reference sequence). The CDR3 has 14 residues. The DNA for the CDR3 is TGTGCCAGCAGTTTAGGGGACCCCCGGACTGAAGCTTTCTTT. Translation: CASSLGDPRTEAFF.

The V and J genes are TRBV6-1 and TRBJ1-2; 8 bases map to TRBD1. Germline V gene lookup returns CDR1 MNHNS and CDR2 SASEGT. This CDR3 has 14 amino acids. The trim removed 3 bases at V and 9 bases at J, leaving 9 bases unmatched. The CDR3: CASSEGAGGVSYTF. CDR3 DNA: TGTGCCAGCAGTGAGGGGGCAGGGGGCGTGAGCTACACCTTC.

The chain links TRBV10-1 to TRBJ2-5; 14 nucleotides agree with TRBD2. Germline CDR1 WNHNN, CDR2 SYGVQD (reference sequence). The ends lost 5 bases at V and 1 base at J; junction bases unmatched: 3. This CDR3 spans 16 amino acids. The CDR3 DNA reads as TGCGCCAGCAGTCTGGGACTAGCGGGGGCCCAAGAGACCCAGTACTTC. As protein: CASSLGLAGAQETQYF.

This chain joins TRBV29-1 and TRBJ2-3, with D perhaps TRBD2 (5 bases). CDR3 size: 17 residues. The V and J ends lost 4 bases and 5 bases respectively, with 25 bases between them. The germline gives CDR1 SQVTM, CDR2 ANQGSEA. Here the CDR3 DNA reads TGCAGCGTTGTCGGACTTTGGGCCGACCGTGAGGGAGATACGCAGTATTTT. Its translation is CSVVGLWADREGDTQYF.

The rearrangement links TRBV5-6 to TRBJ1-6; D perhaps matches TRBD1 (5 bases). CDR3 length: 15 residues. Per germline, CDR1 SGHDT and CDR2 YYEEEE. V was cut by 0 bases and J by 8 bases, with 12 bases left in between. For the CDR3, the DNA is TGTGCCAGCAGCTTGGTAGACAGCTCCCATTCACCCCTCCACTTT. This gives the protein CASSLVDSSHSPLHF.

The chain links TRBV7-8 to TRBJ2-1; 7 bases fit TRBD2. In germline, CDR1 is SGHVS, CDR2 FQNEAQ. The V and J ends lost 5 bases and 7 bases, in that order; junction bases with no gene match: 11. The CDR3 has 15 residues. The CDR3 reads CASSPMAGVRNEQFF. The CDR3 bases are TGTGCCAGCAGCCCCATGGCGGGGGTTCGAAATGAGCAGTTCTTC.

This chain links TRBV7-9 with TRBJ2-3; D may be TRBD1 (6 bases). The germline V gene encodes CDR1 SEHNR and CDR2 FQNEAQ (reference sequence). Trimming pared 1 base from V and 6 bases from J, leaving 14 bases between. The CDR3 consists of 15 residues. CDR3 residues: CASSLEQGPPDTQYF. CDR3 in DNA: TGTGCCAGCAGCTTAGAACAGGGCCCTCCCGATACGCAGTATTTT.

The CDR3 DNA sequence: TGTGCCAGCAGCCACCTTAGGCAGATGAACACTGAAGCTTTCTTT. It is translated as CASSHLRQMNTEAFF. V and J are TRBV4-2 and TRBJ1-1; D is ambiguous. CDR1 is LGHNA and CDR2 is YNFKEQ in the germline V gene. Trimming took off 3 bases at V and 0 bases at J, with 11 bases between the two ends. This CDR3 has 15 amino acids.

This clone showed up just a few times. This chain links TRBV10-2 with TRBJ2-1; TRBD2 matches 9 bases. V was clipped by 10 bases and J by 7 bases; unmatched bases: 11. This CDR3 region has 14 residues. CDR1 and CDR2 (germline): WSHSY, SAAADI. This CDR3 is CATSWAGGGNEQFF. CDR3 nucleotides: TGCGCCACCTCATGGGCGGGAGGGGGGAATGAGCAGTTCTTC.

The genes are TRBV19 and TRBJ2-5, with 7 bases matching TRBD2. CDR3 length: 17 residues. Trimming at V came to 0 bases and at J to 4 bases, leaving 11 bases not matched to a gene. CDR1 and CDR2 (germline): LNHDA, SQIVND (reference sequence). The DNA of the CDR3 is TGTGCCAGTAGTATAGATCTGGCAGGGAGGGGACGAGAGACCCAGTACTTC. Translated: CASSIDLAGRGRETQYF.